These 25 T cell receptor beta chains were all obtained from the same sample, sequenced in a study of T cell changes during pregnancy in multiple sclerosis. The data were produced by immunoSEQ multiplex PCR, yet TCRdb's version contains in-frame clones alone and is incomplete. The sample carries roughly 57,000 clones, roughly nine tenths recorded once. The sample here was peripheral blood, taken in the first trimester of pregnancy. Receptor source: a female donor with multiple sclerosis, enrolled in a pregnancy study.

The rearrangement joins TRBV5-6 to TRBJ2-7; unclear D gene. V was shortened by 3 bases and J by 4 bases, with 5 bases between the two germline ends. CDR3 length equals 11 residues. Germline assignment: CDR1 SGHDT and CDR2 YYEEEE. CDR3 amino acids: CASSYTYEQYF. The CDR3 DNA follows: TGTGCCAGCAGCTATACTTACGAGCAGTACTTC.

The chain couples TRBV7-9 to TRBJ2-3; D might be TRBD1 (6 bases). Looked up from germline, CDR1 is SEHNR and CDR2 is FQNEAQ (reference sequence). V lost 4 bases to trimming and J lost 1 base, with 15 bases between them. The CDR3 loop spans 16 amino acids. The CDR3 region has the DNA TGTGCCAGCAGCTCTTCCTCAGGGGTGCGCACAGATACGCAGTATTTT. Encoded protein: CASSSSSGVRTDTQYF.

The rearrangement uses TRBV7-2 and TRBJ1-5; 8 bases align to TRBD1. Germline trimming cut 4 bases from V and 2 bases from J; bases unmatched to any gene: 1. The CDR3 runs to 14 residues. Germline assignment: CDR1 SGHTA and CDR2 FQGNSA. CDR3 residues: CASSSGQGNQPQHF. In DNA, the CDR3 is TGTGCCAGCAGCTCGGGACAGGGCAATCAGCCCCAGCATTTT.

The rearrangement uses TRBV27 and TRBJ2-1, with D possibly being TRBD2 (6 bases). The ends were cut back, 3 bases at V and 8 bases at J, with 20 bases in the middle. There are 16 residues in the CDR3. CDR1 and CDR2 (germline): MNHEY, SMNVEV (reference sequence). The CDR3 here is CASSFGPRGNHHEQFF. The CDR3 DNA reads as TGTGCCAGCAGTTTTGGCCCACGCGGGAACCACCATGAGCAGTTCTTC.

V gene TRBV6-5 combines with J gene TRBJ2-3; 8 positions agree with TRBD2. The CDR3 runs 15 residues. Trimming cost V 3 bases and J 6 bases; bases outside gene matches: 8. Per germline, CDR1 MNHEY and CDR2 SVGAGI. The CDR3 bases are TGTGCCAGCAGTTATTTCGCGGGGGGAGCGGATACGCAGTATTTT. Its protein product is CASSYFAGGADTQYF.

The rearrangement joins TRBV5-1 to TRBJ1-1, with D unclear. The CDR3 has 17 amino acids. Deletions cut 0 bases from V and 4 bases from J, with 19 bases between. Germline V gives CDR1 SGHRS, CDR2 YFSETQ. CDR3 DNA: TGCGCCAGCAGCTTGGGATTAACGGCGGCGGGGTCCACTGAAGCTTTCTTT. Translated: CASSLGLTAAGSTEAFF.

The gene calls are TRBV6-1 and TRBJ1-2, with 7 bases matching TRBD1. Trimming at V came to 6 bases and at J to 8 bases, leaving 6 bases not matched to a gene. The CDR3 spans 12 residues. Per the germline V gene, CDR1 is MNHNS and CDR2 is SASEGT. CDR3 in amino acids: CASSRQGRGYTF. The DNA for the CDR3 is TGTGCCAGCAGCCGACAGGGAAGGGGCTACACCTTC.

The chain couples TRBV15 to TRBJ2-7, with D perhaps matching TRBD2 (6 bases). Germline CDR1 LNHNV, CDR2 YYDKDF (reference sequence). Trimming stripped 0 bases from V and 3 bases from J, with 15 bases between. This CDR3 contains 16 residues. CDR3 in DNA: TGTGCCACCAGCAGAGATCTGGCGGGAACCTTCTACGAGCAGTACTTC. Protein product: CATSRDLAGTFYEQYF.

The chain links TRBV2 to TRBJ2-2; D unclear. There are 13 residues in the CDR3. V dropped 5 bases and J dropped 2 bases, with 6 bases sitting between them. Germline V gives CDR1 SNHLY, CDR2 FYNNEI. The CDR3 here is CASSQQNTGELFF. The CDR3 DNA reads as TGTGCCAGCAGTCAACAAAACACCGGGGAGCTGTTTTTT.

The V gene is TRBV6-4, the J gene TRBJ2-2; D is unresolved. The CDR3 runs to 13 residues. Germline assignment: CDR1 MRHNA and CDR2 SNTAGT. Trimming took off 8 bases at V and 3 bases at J, with 10 bases between the two ends. CDR3 nucleotide sequence: TGTGCCAGCGCCCTCGAGGACACCGGGGAGCTGTTTTTT. The encoded protein is CASALEDTGELFF.

The chain combines TRBV4-1 with TRBJ2-1; tentatively, D is TRBD1 (6 bases). The CDR3 totals 17 residues. Deletions cut 0 bases from V and 0 bases from J, with 12 bases between. The germline V gene encodes CDR1 MGHRA and CDR2 YSYEKL. As DNA, the CDR3 is TGCGCCAGCAGCCAAGACGAGGACAGCCCCTCCTACAATGAGCAGTTCTTC. The encoded protein is CASSQDEDSPSYNEQFF.

The chain has TRBV6-1 and TRBJ1-1; tentatively, D is TRBD1 (6 bases). The CDR3 has 17 amino acids. V shed 2 bases and J shed 2 bases, with 18 bases lying between them. Germline lookup yields CDR1 MNHNS and CDR2 SASEGT. CDR3 residues: CASSEPPGGAGNTEAFF. CDR3 in DNA: TGTGCCAGCAGTGAACCTCCGGGGGGGGCCGGTAACACTGAAGCTTTCTTT.

The chain couples TRBV7-2 to TRBJ1-1, with 8 bases aligning to TRBD1. The CDR3 totals 14 residues. Germline-derived CDR1 and CDR2 are SGHTA and FQGNSA. V was pared by 5 bases and J by 1 base, with 3 bases of the junction left unmatched. The CDR3 sequence: CASSPTGANTEAFF. CDR3 in DNA: TGTGCCAGCAGCCCGACAGGGGCGAACACTGAAGCTTTCTTT.

Regarding this clone: One end of the junction is discordant with germline, which a read error may explain. The chain employs TRBV25-1 and TRBJ2-5, with 13 nucleotides matching TRBD2. This CDR3 contains 17 residues. The germline V gene encodes CDR1 MGHDK and CDR2 SYGVNS. Here the CDR3 reads CASSVGTSGTHQEIQYF. The CDR3 region has the DNA TGTGCCAGCAGTGTCGGGACTAGCGGGACCCACCAAGAGATCCAGTACTTC.

The chain has TRBV5-6 and TRBJ1-2; 8 positions match TRBD1. With V trimmed by 4 bases and J by 2 bases, 7 bases remained unmatched. The CDR3 loop spans 15 amino acids. Per the germline V gene, CDR1 is SGHDT and CDR2 is YYEEEE. This chain's CDR3 is CASSIGTGFNYGYTF. DNA of the CDR3: TGTGCCAGCAGCATCGGGACAGGATTCAACTATGGCTACACCTTC.

The chain links TRBV7-9 to TRBJ2-7; 8 positions agree with TRBD1. J lost 6 bases, V lost 4 bases, and 2 bases had no gene match. The germline gives CDR1 SEHNR, CDR2 FQNEAQ (reference sequence). This CDR3 spans 12 amino acids. The CDR3 loop reads CASSSTGGEQYF. As DNA, the CDR3 is TGTGCCAGCAGCTCCACAGGGGGCGAGCAGTACTTC.

The V and J genes are TRBV27 and TRBJ1-4; TRBD1 aligns across 10 bases. The CDR3 is 13 amino acids. V gave up 7 bases and J gave up 9 bases; unmatched junction bases: 5. In germline, CDR1 is MNHEY, CDR2 SMNVEV (reference sequence). The CDR3, as DNA: TGTGCCAGCAAGACAGGGGGCAAGAAAAAACTGTTTTTT. It translates to CASKTGGKKKLFF. Filled out from reference TRBV27 and TRBJ1-4, the complete variable domain reads EAQVTQNPRYLITVTGKKLTVTCSQNMNHEYMSWYRQDPGLGLRQIYYSMNVEVTDKGDVPEGYKVSRKEKRNFPLILESPSPNQTSLYFCASKTGGKKKLFFGSGTQLSVL.

A few counts support this clone. The chain joins TRBV11-3 to TRBJ2-1; 7 bases line up with TRBD2. Germline-derived CDR1 and CDR2 are SGHNT and YENEEA. The CDR3 totals 14 residues. The J segment lost 5 bases and the V segment lost 5 bases, leaving 6 bases of the junction unmatched. In nucleotides, the CDR3 is TGTGCCAGCAGCAATCCGGGAGGAGACAATGAGCAGTTCTTC. Its translation is CASSNPGGDNEQFF.

The rearrangement joins TRBV5-6 to TRBJ2-7; D might be TRBD1 (6 bases). CDR3 length: 14 residues. The V gene lost 4 bases and the J gene lost 7 bases, with 18 bases spanning the gap. CDR1 and CDR2 (germline): SGHDT, YYEEEE. This CDR3 is CASSPTGPSWEQYF. Written as DNA, the CDR3 is TGTGCCAGCAGCCCGACAGGCCCTAGCTGGGAGCAGTACTTC.

The genes are TRBV28 and TRBJ1-1; a weak D match, TRBD1 (6 bases). V was cut by 11 bases and J by 5 bases, with 21 bases left in between. Germline lookup yields CDR1 MDHEN and CDR2 SYDVKM. The CDR3 covers 14 residues. The CDR3 spells CAWGRGDRRTEAFF. CDR3 nucleotides: TGTGCCTGGGGGAGGGGGGATAGGCGGACTGAAGCTTTCTTT.

A single count supports this clone. The chain has TRBV7-9 and TRBJ2-2; D might be TRBD2 (6 bases). Trimming left V 10 bases short and J 1 base short, with 16 bases between. The CDR3 has 15 amino acids. Germline lookup yields CDR1 SEHNR and CDR2 FQNEAQ (reference sequence). The CDR3 reads CATPLRGLNTGELFF. The CDR3 DNA reads as TGTGCCACCCCCTTAAGGGGACTGAACACCGGGGAGCTGTTTTTT.

The V call is TRBV7-2, the J call TRBJ2-6; D gene uncertain. This CDR3 is 14 amino acids long. V was pared by 5 bases and J by 0 bases, with 5 bases between. CDR1 is SGHTA, CDR2 FQGNSA, per germline. The CDR3 protein is CASSISSGANVLTF. As DNA, the CDR3 is TGTGCCAGCAGCATTAGCTCTGGGGCCAACGTCCTGACTTTC.

The chain links TRBV6-1 to TRBJ2-1; 7 bases are a match to TRBD2. The CDR3 is made up of 15 amino acids. CDR1 and CDR2 (germline): MNHNS, SASEGT. V was pared by 3 bases and J by 2 bases, with 4 bases of the junction left unmatched. This chain's CDR3 is CASSDGGDPYNEQFF. CDR3 DNA: TGTGCCAGCAGTGATGGGGGGGACCCCTACAATGAGCAGTTCTTC.

The genes are TRBV5-1 and TRBJ1-1; the match to TRBD1 covers 7 bases. Germline trimming cut 1 base from V and 5 bases from J; bases unmatched to any gene: 5. CDR3 length: 14 amino acids. Per germline, CDR1 SGHRS and CDR2 YFSETQ. The CDR3 sequence: CASSLKGAWTEAFF. In nucleotides, the CDR3 is TGCGCCAGCAGCTTGAAGGGGGCGTGGACTGAAGCTTTCTTT.

The chain has TRBV10-3 and TRBJ2-2; no reliable D call. This CDR3 contains 14 residues. Germline CDR1 reads ENHRY; CDR2 reads SYGVKD. V lost 5 bases, J lost 1 base, and 8 bases lay in between. CDR3 in amino acids: CAISRQENTGELFF. The CDR3 DNA follows: TGTGCCATCAGTCGGCAGGAGAACACCGGGGAGCTGTTTTTT.